Below, 8 T cell receptor beta chains from the same sample are listed, as sequenced in a study of blood T cell repertoires in COVID-19. The data were produced by immunoSEQ multiplex PCR, yet TCRdb's version contains in-frame clones alone and is incomplete. The sample shows roughly 500,000 clones, approximately 92% of them seen only once. The sample taken for sequencing was peripheral blood. Source of these receptors: a man between 18 and 35 years old with COVID-19, enrolled during active disease.

The chain combines TRBV21-1 with TRBJ1-1; the listed D gene, TRBD1, was not tested against the DNA. TRBV21-1 constitutes a pseudogene. The CDR3 length is 13 residues. As DNA, the CDR3 is TGTGCCAGCAGCAAAGGAGGGGGCACTGAAGCTTTCTTT. Translated: CASSKGGGTEAFF.

V and J are TRBV14 and TRBJ1-1, with D possibly matching TRBD1 (6 bases). Trimming took off 0 bases at V and 10 bases at J, with 15 bases between the two ends. The CDR3 length is 14 residues. Looked up from germline, CDR1 is SGHDN and CDR2 is FVKESK. CDR3 DNA: TGTGCCAGCAGCCAAGATTTGATCGTAGGGGGAGCTTTCTTT. It specifies CASSQDLIVGGAFF.

This clone was recorded only once. The V call is TRBV2, the J call TRBJ2-1; TRBD2 matches 9 bases. The CDR3 length is 15 residues. V trimming: 8 bases; J trimming: 7 bases; junction bases outside the gene matches: 12. From germline, CDR1 is SNHLY and CDR2 FYNNEI. CDR3 loop: CASSPDSGSRNEQFF. The DNA of the CDR3 is TGTGCCAGCTCCCCTGATAGCGGGAGTCGGAATGAGCAGTTCTTC. The variable domain in full, completed from reference TRBV2 and TRBJ2-1, reads EPEVTQTPSHQVTQMGQEVILRCVPISNHLYFYWYRQILGQKVEFLVSFYNNEISEKSEIFDDQFSVERPDGSNFTLKIRSTKLEDSAMYFCASSPDSGSRNEQFFGPGTRLTVL.

This sequence joins TRBV14 and TRBJ1-1; D possibly corresponds to TRBD1 (6 bases). CDR1 and CDR2 from the germline V gene are SGHDN and FVKESK. V lost 4 bases, J lost 6 bases, and 21 bases lay in between. The CDR3 is 16 residues long. The chain's CDR3 is CASSRMTGQLKAEAFF. The CDR3 DNA reads TGTGCCAGCAGCCGCATGACAGGTCAACTAAAGGCTGAAGCTTTCTTT. Based on the CDR3 plus reference TRBV14 and TRBJ1-1, the full variable domain is EAGVTQFPSHSVIEKGQTVTLRCDPISGHDNLYWYRRVMGKEIKFLLHFVKESKQDESGMPNNRFLAERTGGTYSTLKVQPAELEDSGVYFCASSRMTGQLKAEAFFGQGTRLTVV.

CDR3 amino acids: CASSIYTGGNTFF. The CDR3 bases are TGTGCCAGCAGCATTTATACAGGGGGCAATACGTTCTTC. The chain uses TRBV14 and TRBJ2-1, with 9 bases aligning to TRBD1. The CDR3 spans 13 residues. CDR1 and CDR2 from the germline V gene are SGHDN and FVKESK. Unmatched junction bases numbered 11, after V lost 5 bases and J lost 15 bases.

The J gene is TRBJ1-2, the V gene TRBV18; 8 bases are shared with TRBD1. After removal of 2 bases from V and 8 bases from J, the junction contained 7 bases not matched to a gene. Per germline, CDR1 KGHSH and CDR2 LQKENI. This CDR3 spans 14 amino acids. CDR3 nucleotide sequence: TGTGCCAGCTCACCAGGTCGTGGGACAGGCGGCTACACCTTC. Its translation is CASSPGRGTGGYTF.

A single count supports this clone. The V and J genes are TRBV11-2 and TRBJ1-3, with no clear D. V was pared by 0 bases and J by 5 bases, with 5 bases between. The CDR3 runs to 13 residues. Germline V CDR1 and CDR2: SGHAT, FQNNGV. DNA of the CDR3: TGTGCCAGCAGCTTAGAATACAGAAACACCATATATTTT. This gives the protein CASSLEYRNTIYF.

V gene TRBV7-9 combines with J gene TRBJ2-6; a weak D match, TRBD1 (6 bases). V lost 4 bases and J 2 bases, leaving 6 bases between the germline ends. The CDR3 runs to 14 residues. The V gene's germline CDR1 is SEHNR and CDR2 FQNEAQ (reference sequence). The CDR3 is CASSYRAGANVLTF. The CDR3 nucleotides read TGTGCCAGCAGCTACAGGGCTGGGGCCAACGTCCTGACTTTC.